This TCR beta chain was documented in a study of blood T cell repertoires in COVID-19. Assay: immunoSEQ multiplex PCR; the TCRdb copy retains only in-frame clones and omits some. The data contain 35,000 to 50,000 clones, about 85% of them singletons. This CDR3 is 13 amino acids long. Trimming shortened V by 3 bases and J by 8 bases, and 8 bases separated the two germline ends. From germline, CDR1 is KGHSH and CDR2 LQKENI. This clonotype was sampled from a human donor in a cohort sampled during active COVID-19. The sequenced material came from peripheral blood. The chain has TRBV18 and TRBJ1-6; D uncertain. CDR3 coding DNA: TGTGCCAGCTCACCTAGCCGGGATTCACCCCTCCACTTT. Its translation: CASSPSRDSPLHF. The entire variable domain, with the rest obtained from reference TRBV18 and TRBJ1-6, is as follows: NAGVMQNPRHLVRRRGQEARLRCSPMKGHSHVYWYRQLPEEGLKFMVYLQKENIIDESGMPKERFSAEFPKEGPSILRIQQVVRGDSAAYFCASSPSRDSPLHFGNGTRLTVT.